Each of the 12 T cell receptor beta chains below was sequenced from the same sample in a study of Graves' ophthalmopathy and Graves' hyperthyroidism. TCR beta CDR3 regions were amplified from RNA transcripts. In the first round, RT-PCR was carried out with HTBI primers, and a multiplex PCR formed the second round. TCRdb redid the calling of the multiplex PCR reads with MiXCR, one entry per CDR3 protein. Of about 700,000 distinct CDR3 sequences listed, roughly two fifths were seen once; the top ten hold roughly 45%. The sequencing input was peripheral blood. The receptor source for this set is an adult man with Graves' ophthalmopathy.

The chain combines TRBV25-1 with TRBJ2-2, with 7 bases fitting TRBD2. Losses at the gene ends were 10 bases for V and 7 bases for J; bases not matched to a gene: 6. The CDR3 spans 12 residues. Germline V CDR1 and CDR2: MGHDK, SYGVNS. CDR3 sequence: CATGGSGGELFF. CDR3 nucleotides: TGTGCCACGGGGGGTTCCGGCGGGGAGCTGTTTTTT.

This clonotype was detected many times. CDR3 residues: CASGTPSQPQHF. The CDR3 region has the DNA TGTGCCAGCGGGACTCCCAGTCAGCCCCAGCATTTT. The chain couples TRBV6-5 to TRBJ1-5, with D maybe TRBD1 (5 bases). The CDR3 consists of 12 residues. Trimming took 8 bases from V and 6 from J, leaving 11 bases between them. Germline V lookup: CDR1 MNHEY, CDR2 SVGAGI.

The chain combines TRBV2 with TRBJ2-7, with D uncertain. Trimming took off 5 bases at V and 6 bases at J, with 11 bases between the two ends. CDR1 is SNHLY and CDR2 is FYNNEI in the germline V gene. This CDR3 is built from 12 residues. CDR3 loop: CASSLGRLEQYF. The CDR3 DNA is TGTGCCAGCAGTTTAGGACGTCTCGAGCAGTACTTC.

This clonotype was seen just once. J is TRBJ1-1 and V is TRBV29-1; D is unresolved. The CDR3 consists of 15 residues. Germline V CDR1 and CDR2: SQVTM, ANQGSEA. V was clipped by 0 bases and J by 7 bases, with 18 bases between them. The CDR3 reads CSVEECRSQPIEAFF. CDR3 in DNA: TGCAGCGTTGAAGAATGCAGGAGCCAGCCCATTGAAGCTTTCTTT.

Concerning this clonotype itself: In this CDR3 the conserved last residue, phenylalanine or tryptophan, is missing, so a read error is likely. No DNA is shown, since the ends of the CDR3 on it are uncertain; the CDR3 is the one TCRdb lists. V usage is TRBV10-3 and J usage is TRBJ1-6. Germline lookup yields CDR1 ENHRY and CDR2 SYGVKD. The CDR3 extends over 8 residues, inclusive of both ends. CDR3 sequence: CAISRGTS.

CDR3 nucleotide sequence: TGTGCCAGCAGCCAAGATCTGACGAGGGGCTACGAGCAGTACTTC. It is translated as CASSQDLTRGYEQYF. V is TRBV9 and J is TRBJ2-7, with D perhaps TRBD1 or TRBD2 (5 bases each). The CDR3 runs to 15 residues. CDR1 and CDR2 from the germline V gene are SGDLS and YYNGEE. Between the trimmed V and J ends, which lost 4 bases and 3 bases, there was a span of 17 bases.

The V and J genes are TRBV25-1 and TRBJ2-2; TRBD2 matches at 12 bases. Germline CDR1 is MGHDK and CDR2 is SYGVNS. The junction had 10 bases not matched to a gene; V was cut back by 5 bases and J by 6 bases. The CDR3 contains 17 residues. This CDR3 is CASSYRWLAGGPGELFF. The CDR3, as DNA: TGTGCCAGCAGTTATAGGTGGCTAGCGGGAGGGCCCGGGGAGCTGTTTTTT.

CDR3 DNA: TGTGCCAGCAGCTTGCTTGGGACAGGAGTCGGACACGAGCAGTACTTC. It translates to CASSLLGTGVGHEQYF. This chain links TRBV7-9 with TRBJ2-7, with 8 nucleotides matching TRBD1. CDR1 and CDR2 from the germline V gene are SEHNR and FQNEAQ (reference sequence). V lost 3 bases and J lost 5; bases outside the gene matches: 12. CDR3 length: 16 residues.

J is TRBJ1-1 and V is TRBV7-9; no clear D gene. Germline assignment: CDR1 SEHNR and CDR2 FQNEAQ (reference sequence). This CDR3 spans 15 amino acids. Trimming removed 5 bases from V and 0 bases from J, with 13 bases in between. The chain's CDR3 is CASSPPGILNTEAFF. The CDR3 DNA reads TGTGCCAGCAGCCCCCCAGGAATTTTGAACACTGAAGCTTTCTTT.

The rearrangement joins TRBV6-1 to TRBJ1-6; TRBD1 aligns across 7 bases. The ends lost 1 base at V and 8 bases at J; junction bases unmatched: 5. In germline, CDR1 is MNHNS, CDR2 SASEGT. The CDR3 loop spans 15 amino acids. The CDR3 spells CASSEEKGAHSPLHF. The CDR3 coding sequence is TGTGCCAGCAGTGAAGAAAAGGGGGCCCATTCACCCCTCCACTTT.

The genes are TRBV2 and TRBJ2-7; weak D call: TRBD1 (6 bases). This CDR3 contains 12 residues. Germline V gene lookup returns CDR1 SNHLY and CDR2 FYNNEI. V was clipped by 7 bases and J by 5 bases, with 12 bases between them. CDR3 in DNA: TGTGCCAGCACCCCAGGGGACGACGAGCAGTACTTC. Translating gives CASTPGDDEQYF. The full variable domain, its missing parts supplied by reference TRBV2 and TRBJ2-7, is EPEVTQTPSHQVTQMGQEVILRCVPISNHLYFYWYRQILGQKVEFLVSFYNNEISEKSEIFDDQFSVERPDGSNFTLKIRSTKLEDSAMYFCASTPGDDEQYFGPGTRLTVT.

The chain carries TRBV29-1 and TRBJ1-4; 9 positions match TRBD1. Germline V gene sequence: CDR1 SQVTM, CDR2 ANQGSEA. This CDR3 region has 14 residues. The CDR3 loop reads CSYLRGTGYEKLFF. CDR3 in DNA: TGCAGTTACCTCCGTGGGACAGGGTATGAAAAACTGTTTTTT.